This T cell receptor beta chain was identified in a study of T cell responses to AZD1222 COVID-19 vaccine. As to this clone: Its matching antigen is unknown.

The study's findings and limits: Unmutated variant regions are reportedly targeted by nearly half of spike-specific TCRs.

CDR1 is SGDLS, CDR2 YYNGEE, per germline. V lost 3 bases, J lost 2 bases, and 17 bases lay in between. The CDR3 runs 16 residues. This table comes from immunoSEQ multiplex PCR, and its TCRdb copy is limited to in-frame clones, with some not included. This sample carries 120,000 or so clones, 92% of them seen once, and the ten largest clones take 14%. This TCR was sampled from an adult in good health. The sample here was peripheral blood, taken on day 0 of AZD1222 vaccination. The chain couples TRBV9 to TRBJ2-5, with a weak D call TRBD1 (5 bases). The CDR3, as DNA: TGTGCCAGCAGCGCCCGACTTGGGGCGGAGCAAGAGACCCAGTACTTC. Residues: CASSARLGAEQETQYF.